The present T cell receptor beta chain was sequenced within a study of T cells after yellow fever vaccination. Findings of the study overall: Most clones from primary vaccination were detected again post-booster (just over 95% CD4, 88% CD8). Peaking on day 5 versus 15, the secondary response was faster but weaker.

Using its own MiXCR run on the 5' RACE reads, TCRdb lists one record per CDR3 protein. The sample includes over 300,000 distinct CDR3 sequences, approximately 3.9% seen only once; the top ten take roughly a quarter. Trimming left V 4 bases short and J 7 bases short, with 9 bases between. From germline, CDR1 is SGHTA and CDR2 FQGNSA. The CDR3 runs 12 residues. There are many counts of this clonotype. The antigen is undetermined. V gene TRBV7-2 combines with J gene TRBJ2-3; D call uncertain. The receptor was isolated from a man between 18 and 35 years old who received the YFV17D yellow fever vaccine. Source: PBMCs, taken on the day of the yellow fever booster vaccination. Here the CDR3 DNA reads TGTGCCAGCAGCTCTCAAAAGAATACGCAGTATTTT. Protein product: CASSSQKNTQYF.